Listed here are 25 T cell receptor beta chains from one sample, sequenced in a study of immune evolution from preneoplasia to lung adenocarcinoma. Sequenced by immunoSEQ multiplex PCR; TCRdb stores in-frame clones only, minus some. The sample has thousands of clones; roughly 79% are singletons. Sequenced input: FFPE atypical adenomatous hyperplasia tissue from the lung. Subset: atypical adenomatous hyperplasia (AAH), lung preneoplasia. All receptors derive from a person aged 70 to 79 with lung adenocarcinoma.

The V and J genes are TRBV27 and TRBJ2-1; a possible D gene is TRBD2 (5 bases). Germline loops: CDR1 MNHEY, CDR2 SMNVEV (reference sequence). CDR3 length equals 13 residues. The V gene lost 4 bases and the J gene lost 5 bases, with 9 bases spanning the gap. The DNA for the CDR3 is TGTGCCAGCAGTTCGACTAATAACAATGAGCAGTTCTTC. It yields the protein CASSSTNNNEQFF.

The chain recombines TRBV4-2 with TRBJ1-1; no clear D gene. The CDR3 is 13 amino acids. CDR1 LGHNA and CDR2 YNFKEQ come from the germline V gene. V was clipped by 0 bases and J by 1 base, with 3 bases between them. CDR3 residues: CASSQERNTEAFF. Here the CDR3 DNA reads TGTGCCAGCAGCCAAGAGAGGAACACTGAAGCTTTCTTT.

The gene calls are TRBV5-6 and TRBJ2-2; 8 positions match TRBD1. This CDR3 has 15 amino acids. Per germline, CDR1 SGHDT and CDR2 YYEEEE. Trimming at V came to 0 bases and at J to 6 bases, leaving 4 bases not matched to a gene. The CDR3 spells CASSLEAGGSGELFF. In DNA, the CDR3 is TGTGCCAGCAGCTTGGAAGCAGGGGGCTCCGGGGAGCTGTTTTTT.

The table lists this clone with a count of one. The CDR3, as DNA: TGTGCCGTAAAGGGACTAGCGGGCCGCCCGTTCTTC. This translates into CAVKGLAGRPFF. The chain has TRBV10-3 and TRBJ2-1; 12 bases agree with TRBD2. This CDR3 is 12 amino acids long. J lost 15 bases, V lost 11 bases, and 11 bases had no gene match. Per germline, CDR1 ENHRY and CDR2 SYGVKD.

This clone was counted between two and nine times. This rearrangement joins TRBV29-1 to TRBJ1-1, with D unclear. This CDR3 has 12 residues. Deletions cut 5 bases from V and 0 bases from J, with 7 bases between. The V gene's germline CDR1 is SQVTM and CDR2 ANQGSEA. CDR3 region: CSVLTLNTEAFF. The CDR3 DNA reads TGCAGCGTTTTAACACTGAACACTGAAGCTTTCTTT.

Here the CDR3 reads CASSLEKTTNIQYF. The DNA of the CDR3 is TGTGCCAGCAGCTTGGAAAAGACGACAAACATTCAGTACTTC. V gene TRBV7-9 combines with J gene TRBJ2-4; D is ambiguous. The germline gives CDR1 SEHNR, CDR2 FQNEAQ (reference sequence). The CDR3 is 14 amino acids. Deletions cut 3 bases from V and 6 bases from J, with 12 bases between.

V is TRBV15 and J is TRBJ2-5, with 7 positions matching TRBD1. Germline CDR1 reads LNHNV; CDR2 reads YYDKDF (reference sequence). Trimming at V came to 5 bases and at J to 4 bases, leaving 4 bases not matched to a gene. The CDR3 is 13 amino acids. The DNA of the CDR3 is TGTGCCACCAGCCCGACAGGGCGAGAGACCCAGTACTTC. Translated: CATSPTGRETQYF.

In its sample, this clone was seen a few times. The rearrangement joins TRBV21-1 to TRBJ2-2; no check of the table's D call, TRBD1, against the DNA was made. TRBV21-1 is assigned pseudogene status. The CDR3 loop spans 16 amino acids. CDR3 loop: CASSKVRTGNTGELFF. In DNA form, the CDR3 reads TGTGCCAGCAGCAAAGTTAGGACAGGGAACACCGGGGAGCTGTTTTTT.

The V gene is TRBV15, the J gene TRBJ2-2; D remains unclear. Trimming took 0 bases from V and 0 from J, leaving 5 bases between them. The CDR3 length is 15 residues. Per germline, CDR1 LNHNV and CDR2 YYDKDF (reference sequence). CDR3 amino acids: CATSRDEANTGELFF. CDR3 nucleotide sequence: TGTGCCACCAGCAGAGATGAAGCGAACACCGGGGAGCTGTTTTTT.

This sequence joins TRBV10-1 and TRBJ2-2, with D perhaps TRBD2 (7 bases). There are 17 residues in the CDR3. Germline lookup yields CDR1 WNHNN and CDR2 SYGVQD (reference sequence). Trimming cost V 6 bases and J 0 bases, with 17 bases left between them. CDR3 nucleotide sequence: TGCGCCAGCAGGATTGGGAGGGGACAAGCGAACACCGGGGAGCTGTTTTTT. Amino acids: CASRIGRGQANTGELFF.

This clone was detected only once. The V and J genes are TRBV28 and TRBJ1-1; no firm D call. Trimming shortened V by 7 bases and J by 5 bases, and 14 bases separated the two germline ends. The germline V gene encodes CDR1 MDHEN and CDR2 SYDVKM. This CDR3 spans 13 amino acids. CDR3 nucleotide sequence: TGTGCCAGCAATACACAAATGGGGACTGAAGCTTTCTTT. It yields the protein CASNTQMGTEAFF.

This clone was seen more than once but under ten times. The chain uses TRBV21-1 and TRBJ2-7; the table's TRBD1 call for D was not verified on the DNA. TRBV21-1 is listed as a pseudogene. This CDR3 contains 13 residues. The CDR3 sequence is CASSKVGPDEQYF. The CDR3 DNA sequence: TGTGCCAGCAGCAAGGTTGGGCCTGACGAGCAGTACTTC.

The CDR3 bases are TGTGCCAGTTCGACAGGGGAAGGATACGAGCAGTACTTC. This sequence encodes CASSTGEGYEQYF. The chain carries TRBV19 and TRBJ2-7; 8 bases match TRBD1. The CDR3 consists of 13 residues. V gave up 8 bases and J gave up 4 bases; unmatched junction bases: 7. Germline assignment: CDR1 LNHDA and CDR2 SQIVND (reference sequence).

V usage is TRBV7-8 and J usage is TRBJ2-3, with 7 bases identical to TRBD2. Germline CDR1 and CDR2: SGHVS and FQNEAQ. The ends lost 5 bases at V and 6 bases at J; junction bases unmatched: 11. The CDR3 runs 15 residues. CDR3 sequence: CASSGLGLAEDTQYF. Here the CDR3 DNA reads TGTGCCAGCAGCGGGTTAGGGCTAGCGGAGGATACGCAGTATTTT.

The chain employs TRBV7-9 and TRBJ1-2; D uncertain. V shed 4 bases and J shed 8 bases, with 11 bases lying between them. Germline CDR1 is SEHNR and CDR2 is FQNEAQ (reference sequence). The CDR3 consists of 12 residues. CDR3 nucleotide sequence: TGTGCCAGCAGCTCTTACAAGTCAGGCTACACCTTC. Residues: CASSSYKSGYTF.

The genes are TRBV28 and TRBJ1-4; no reliable D call. Germline V gene sequence: CDR1 MDHEN, CDR2 SYDVKM. Trimming took 6 bases from V and 8 from J, leaving 16 bases between them. The CDR3 loop spans 14 amino acids. CDR3 nucleotide sequence: TGTGCCAGCAGCTACTCCGTCCTTGGAGAAAAACTGTTTTTT. Its protein is CASSYSVLGEKLFF. The full variable domain, with the rest looked up from reference TRBV28 and TRBJ1-4, is DVKVTQSSRYLVKRTGEKVFLECVQDMDHENMFWYRQDPGLGLRLIYFSYDVKMKEKGDIPEGYSVSREKKERFSLILESASTNQTSMYLCASSYSVLGEKLFFGSGTQLSVL.

The V call is TRBV5-8, the J call TRBJ1-1; D remains ambiguous. Germline loops: CDR1 SGHTS, CDR2 YDEGEE. V lost 7 bases, J lost 3 bases, and 13 bases lay in between. This CDR3 contains 13 residues. The CDR3 DNA reads as TGTGCCAGCTGGGAACTTGGGTACACTGAAGCTTTCTTT. Its protein product is CASWELGYTEAFF. Together with reference TRBV5-8 and TRBJ1-1, the CDR3 gives the full variable domain: EAGVTQSPTHLIKTRGQQATLRCSPISGHTSVYWYQQALGLGLQFLLWYDEGEERNRGNFPPRFSGRQFPNYSSELNVNALELEDSALYLCASWELGYTEAFFGQGTRLTVV.

The chain joins TRBV5-8 to TRBJ1-5, with 9 bases fitting TRBD1. V was pared by 4 bases and J by 1 base, with 3 bases of the junction left unmatched. The CDR3 spans 15 residues. Germline lookup yields CDR1 SGHTS and CDR2 YDEGEE. The CDR3 loop reads CASSTGQGSNQPQHF. CDR3 bases: TGTGCCAGCAGCACGGGACAGGGAAGCAATCAGCCCCAGCATTTT.

The chain joins TRBV30 to TRBJ1-5, with 7 positions matching TRBD1. The CDR3 sequence is 12 residues long. Germline lookup yields CDR1 GTSNPN and CDR2 SVGIG (reference sequence). With 5 bases clipped from V and 9 bases from J, the junction kept 7 bases outside the gene matches. CDR3 DNA sequence: TGTGCCTGGGCGACAGGGAGCGGGCCCCAGCATTTT. Protein: CAWATGSGPQHF.

This chain connects TRBV4-1 to TRBJ1-2; D call uncertain. With 4 bases removed from V and 0 bases from J, the gap between germline ends came to 12 bases. This CDR3 is 15 amino acids long. CDR1 and CDR2 from the germline V gene are MGHRA and YSYEKL. CDR3 region: CASSLNAPSNYGYTF. The CDR3 DNA reads as TGCGCCAGCAGCCTTAACGCCCCGTCTAACTATGGCTACACCTTC.

The chain has TRBV11-2 and TRBJ1-5; D is possibly TRBD1 (6 bases). Germline CDR1 and CDR2: SGHAT and FQNNGV. This CDR3 region has 16 residues. Trimming shortened V by 0 bases and J by 4 bases, and 13 bases separated the two germline ends. CDR3 bases: TGTGCCAGCAGCTTAGATGGTTACAGGGATAATCAGCCCCAGCATTTT. Encoded protein: CASSLDGYRDNQPQHF. The whole variable domain, remainder taken from reference TRBV11-2 and TRBJ1-5, is EAGVAQSPRYKIIEKRQSVAFWCNPISGHATLYWYQQILGQGPKLLIQFQNNGVVDDSQLPKDRFSAERLKGVDSTLKIQPAKLEDSAVYLCASSLDGYRDNQPQHFGDGTRLSIL.

The chain joins TRBV6-1 to TRBJ1-2; TRBD1 matches at 11 bases. V was clipped by 6 bases and J by 6 bases; unmatched bases: 9. This CDR3 has 15 residues. The V gene's germline CDR1 is MNHNS and CDR2 SASEGT. CDR3 residues: CASRGGTGGENGYTF. The CDR3 coding sequence is TGTGCCAGCAGGGGCGGGACAGGGGGGGAAAATGGCTACACCTTC.

This chain connects TRBV28 to TRBJ1-5; no definite D call. V was shortened by 4 bases and J by 0 bases, with 10 bases between the two germline ends. Germline V CDR1 and CDR2: MDHEN, SYDVKM. The CDR3 sequence is 15 residues long. This CDR3 reads CASSSQVYSNQPQHF. As DNA, the CDR3 is TGTGCCAGCAGTTCGCAGGTTTATAGCAATCAGCCCCAGCATTTT.

V usage is TRBV11-3 and J usage is TRBJ1-3; a weak D match, TRBD1 (5 bases). There are 16 residues in the CDR3. Germline CDR1 reads SGHNT; CDR2 reads YENEEA. Between the trimmed V and J ends, which lost 0 bases and 0 bases, there was a span of 9 bases. The chain's CDR3 is CASSLEWGPSGNTIYF. The CDR3 region has the DNA TGTGCCAGCAGCTTAGAATGGGGACCCTCTGGAAACACCATATATTTT.

The chain is built from TRBV10-2 and TRBJ2-3, with no clear D. V was clipped by 7 bases and J by 3 bases, with 14 bases between them. The germline CDR1 and CDR2 sequences are WSHSY and SAAADI. This CDR3 has 14 amino acids. The CDR3 nucleotides are TGCGCCAGCACCGAAAGGGTTCGGACAGATACGCAGTATTTT. Its protein product is CASTERVRTDTQYF.